A selection of T cell receptor beta chains follows, all from one sample in a study of memory B cells and T cells in multiple sclerosis. No antigen has been assigned to these receptors. Assay: immunoSEQ multiplex PCR; the TCRdb copy retains only in-frame clones and omits some. The table shows 35,000 to 55,000 clones, with almost 85% occurring only once. The sequenced material came from PBMCs from blood kept in culture. These receptors originate from a human donor with multiple sclerosis. Each CDR3 is given with its conserved first and last residue. A D gene is named only where the DNA matches it firmly. Rows give clone size only sometimes, using once, few, many, or a class for an expanded clone.

TGTGCCAGCAGTTATAGACTAGCGGGGTCATACAATGAGCAGTTCTTC CASSYRLAGSYNEQFF TRBJ2-1 . TRBV6-4 TRBD2
TGTGCCAGCAGCCCAAGACTAGCGGGCTCCTACGAGCAGTACTTC CASSPRLAGSYEQYF TRBJ2-7 . TRBV7-2 TRBD2
TGTGCCAGCCAATCTATCTATGGCTACACCTTC CASQSIYGYTF TRBJ1-2 once TRBV6-5 .
TGTGCCATCAGTGCGGGACAGGGGGATGAAAAACTGTTTTTT CAISAGQGDEKLFF TRBJ1-4 once TRBV10-3 TRBD1
TGTGCCAGTACCCCATCCTTTCTAGCGGTAACTAGCACAGATACGCAGTATTTT CASTPSFLAVTSTDTQYF TRBJ2-3 . TRBV19 TRBD2
TGTGCCAGCAGCTTGGGGGCGGGAGGCTACACCTTC CASSLGAGGYTF TRBJ1-2 . TRBV7-9 .
TGTGCCAGCAGTGAAAACCCAGAATTATATGGCTACACCTTC CASSENPELYGYTF TRBJ1-2 once TRBV25-1 .
TGTGCCAGCAGCCAGGTGGTAGCGGTCGCCGGGGAGCTGTTTTTT CASSQVVAVAGELFF TRBJ2-2 . TRBV7-2 .
TGTGCCAGCAGCCAGGACTCCTACTACGAGCAGTACTTC CASSQDSYYEQYF TRBJ2-7 . TRBV4-2 .
TGTGCCAGTAGCGAAACAGGGACAGGACAAGAGACCCAGTACTTC CASSETGTGQETQYF TRBJ2-5 . TRBV19 TRBD1
TGCGCCAGCAGCCCTGGGACTAGCGGGAGTACCCTCTACGAGCAGTACTTC CASSPGTSGSTLYEQYF TRBJ2-7 . TRBV5-1 TRBD2
TGTGCCAGCAGCGGGGGGACCTCTGGAAACACCATATATTTT CASSGGTSGNTIYF TRBJ1-3 . TRBV25-1 .
TGTGCCAGTAGTATAGCAGCGAACACTGAAGCTTTCTTT CASSIAANTEAFF TRBJ1-1 . TRBV19 .
TGCGCCAGCAGTGAGTTCGTTTTGGGGGCCCGCACAGATACGCAGTATTTT CASSEFVLGARTDTQYF TRBJ2-3 . TRBV10-1 .
TGTGCCAGCAGCGTAGGAGGTAGGGACAGCACTTTCTATGGCTACACCTTC CASSVGGRDSTFYGYTF TRBJ1-2 . TRBV9 TRBD1
TGTGCCAGCAGCAAAGGATCCAGGGATTATGGCTACACCTTC CASSKGSRDYGYTF TRBJ1-2 . TRBV21-1 .
TGCAGCGTCGACAGTACCCTTCAAGAGACCCAGTACTTC CSVDSTLQETQYF TRBJ2-5 . TRBV29-1 .
TGCAGCGTTGTGCAGGGGTTCACTGAAGCTTTCTTT CSVVQGFTEAFF TRBJ1-1 . TRBV29-1 .
TGTGCCTGGAGTGGGACCGGGGCTAGCACAGATACGCAGTATTTT CAWSGTGASTDTQYF TRBJ2-3 . TRBV30 .
TGCGCCAGCAGCCCCTCGTGGCAGGGAGGGACTGAAGCTTTCTTT CASSPSWQGGTEAFF TRBJ1-1 . TRBV4-3 .
TGTGCCAGCTCCCAAAGATCTATGGACAGATCAACTAATGAAAAACTGTTTTTT CASSQRSMDRSTNEKLFF TRBJ1-4 once TRBV18 .
TGCGCCAGCAGCTTGGAACTGGGGAATGGCTACACCTTC CASSLELGNGYTF TRBJ1-2 . TRBV5-1 .
TGTGCCAGCAGTTTGCGACGGGGCACCGGGGAGCTGTTTTTT CASSLRRGTGELFF TRBJ2-2 . TRBV27 .
TGCGCCAGCAGCGCGACAGGCACCAAGCAGCCCCAGCATTTT CASSATGTKQPQHF TRBJ1-5 . TRBV10-2 .
TGTGCCAGCAGCTTATACCAGGGGGCTAACTATGGCTACACCTTC CASSLYQGANYGYTF TRBJ1-2 . TRBV7-8 TRBD1
TGTGCCAGCAGTGTTCGGTCCGGGGAGGGCACAGATACGCAGTATTTT CASSVRSGEGTDTQYF TRBJ2-3 . TRBV6-4 .
TGTGCCAGCAGCCCCCGGGACAGGGGGATCTATGGCTACACCTTC CASSPRDRGIYGYTF TRBJ1-2 . TRBV9 TRBD1
TGTGCCTGGAGTGCGGGACTAGCGGGGGACCTTTTACCCGTCACAGATACGCAGTATTTT CAWSAGLAGDLLPVTDTQYF TRBJ2-3 few TRBV30 TRBD2
TGTGCCTGGAGAGATACGCAGTATTTT CAWRDTQYF TRBJ2-3 . TRBV30 .
TGTGCCAGCTCTCTTGGGACAGTAAACACTGAAGCTTTCTTT CASSLGTVNTEAFF TRBJ1-1 . TRBV28 TRBD1
TGTGCCTGGAGTGTAAACTCAGATGAGCAGTTCTTC CAWSVNSDEQFF TRBJ2-1 . TRBV30 .
TGTGCCAGCAGCGGGCAAAGGGGGAGCACAGATACGCAGTATTTT CASSGQRGSTDTQYF TRBJ2-3 . TRBV28 .
TGTGCCAGCAGCTTGAGCTGGGGGGAGGGGCCGGGGACTGAAGCTTTCTTT CASSLSWGEGPGTEAFF TRBJ1-1 . TRBV7-6 .
TGTGCCACCCCCACGGAGGATTACCACTCTGGGGCCAACGTCCTGACTTTC CATPTEDYHSGANVLTF TRBJ2-6 . TRBV21-1 .
TGTGCCAGTAGTATAGGGCTAGCGGGGGGGTCCGAGCAGTTCTTC CASSIGLAGGSEQFF TRBJ2-1 once TRBV19 TRBD2
TGTGCCAGCAGTTGGGGGACAGGGACCACCGGGGAGCTGTTTTTT CASSWGTGTTGELFF TRBJ2-2 . TRBV27 TRBD1
TGTGCCAGCAGCTTATGGGGAGGGGGCTCCTACAATGAGCAGTTCTTC CASSLWGGGSYNEQFF TRBJ2-1 . TRBV7-2 .
TGTGCCAGCAGCTTAGTCGGGGAGCTGTTTTTT CASSLVGELFF TRBJ2-2 few TRBV7-2 .
TGTGCCAGTAGTAACCGGAGGCTTAGCAATCAGCCCCAGCATTTT CASSNRRLSNQPQHF TRBJ1-5 . TRBV19 .
TGTGCCATCAGAGCCCAGATCCCCTATAATTCACCCCTCCACTTT CAIRAQIPYNSPLHF TRBJ1-6 . TRBV10-3 .
TGTGCCAGCAGCGTCGCCGACAGGGTCGGAGAAACGCAGTATTTT CASSVADRVGETQYF TRBJ2-3 . TRBV9 TRBD1
TGCGCCAGCAGCTTGTTAGGGACCGGACAGGGGAACACTGAAGCTTTCTTT CASSLLGTGQGNTEAFF TRBJ1-1 . TRBV5-1 TRBD1
TGTGCCAGCAGCTTTGGACTAGCGGGGAGAACCGGGGAGCTGTTTTTT CASSFGLAGRTGELFF TRBJ2-2 once TRBV11-3 TRBD2
TGCGCCAGCAGCTTGATACAGGGTTCTGGAAACACCATATATTTT CASSLIQGSGNTIYF TRBJ1-3 . TRBV5-1 .
TGTGCCAGTAGTAATGGGCGCGCTGGTAATGAAAAACTGTTTTTT CASSNGRAGNEKLFF TRBJ1-4 few TRBV19 .
TGCGCCAGCAGCCAAGGTCCAGCAACTAATGAAAAACTGTTTTTT CASSQGPATNEKLFF TRBJ1-4 . TRBV4-3 .
TGTGCCAGCAAAACTAACTTGGTAGATACGCAGTATTTT CASKTNLVDTQYF TRBJ2-3 . TRBV5-6 .
TGTGCCAGCAGGGGCAGGGCGGGGGGCTACACCTTC CASRGRAGGYTF TRBJ1-2 . TRBV2 .
TGTGCCAGTAGTGTCCGACTAGCGGGGGCAGAGACCCAGTACTTC CASSVRLAGAETQYF TRBJ2-5 few TRBV19 TRBD2